The T cell receptor (beta chain) described here comes from a study of blood T cell repertoires in COVID-19. Whole-study context: Donors in the United States, Italy and Spain gave samples during acute or convalescent COVID-19. PBMCs, B-cell-depleted T cells, or T cells were the source of the cDNA or gDNA that made up the material.

Authors' data handling: Reference gene primer amplification gave nucleated cell count estimates. Produced via immunoSEQ multiplex PCR; TCRdb's table is partial and in-frame only. Clone size and V and J calls were adopted from that table, with D and trimming inferred from the DNA. Of 150,000 to 200,000 clones listed, 86% are singletons. The CDR3 contains 15 residues. CDR1 LGHDT and CDR2 YNNKEL come from the germline V gene (reference sequence). V lost 4 bases to trimming and J lost 10 bases, with 22 bases between them. The chain has TRBV3-1 (or the pseudogene TRBV3-2) and TRBJ1-1; possible D gene TRBD1, 6 bases. Material for sequencing was peripheral blood. This TCR was sampled from a man in his 70s with acute or convalescent COVID-19. This CDR3 is CASSPAVSGPRGAFF. CDR3 in DNA: TGTGCCAGCAGCCCGGCGGTTTCGGGGCCCAGGGGAGCTTTCTTT.